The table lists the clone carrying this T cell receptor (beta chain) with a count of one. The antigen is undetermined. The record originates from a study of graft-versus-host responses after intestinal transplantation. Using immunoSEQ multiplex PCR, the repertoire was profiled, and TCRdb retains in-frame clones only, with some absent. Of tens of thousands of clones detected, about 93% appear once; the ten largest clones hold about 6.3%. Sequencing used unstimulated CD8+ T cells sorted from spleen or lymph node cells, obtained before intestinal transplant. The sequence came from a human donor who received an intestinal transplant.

In DNA, the CDR3 is TGTGCTAGTGGCTCCCCGGACCCAGCTTCTAACTATGGCTACACCTTC. Its protein is CASGSPDPASNYGYTF. This rearrangement joins TRBV12-5 to TRBJ1-2; no definite D call. The CDR3 spans 16 residues. V lost 6 bases and J lost 0, with 17 bases in between. Germline V gives CDR1 LGHNT, CDR2 FRNRAP.